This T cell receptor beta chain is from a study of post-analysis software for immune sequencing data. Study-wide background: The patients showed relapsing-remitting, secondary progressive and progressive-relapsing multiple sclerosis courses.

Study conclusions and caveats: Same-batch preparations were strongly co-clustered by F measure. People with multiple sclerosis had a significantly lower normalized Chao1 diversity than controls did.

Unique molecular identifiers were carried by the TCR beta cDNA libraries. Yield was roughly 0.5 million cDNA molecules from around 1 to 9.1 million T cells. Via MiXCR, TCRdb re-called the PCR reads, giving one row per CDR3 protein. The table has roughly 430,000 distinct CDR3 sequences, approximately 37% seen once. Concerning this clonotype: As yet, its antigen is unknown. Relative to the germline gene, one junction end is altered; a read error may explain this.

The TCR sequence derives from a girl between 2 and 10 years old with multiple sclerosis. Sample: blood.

The CDR3 region has the DNA TGCGCCAGCAGCTCTACAGAAGCTGTGGCCAAAAACATTCAGTACTTC. Translated: CASSSTEAVAKNIQYF. The genes are TRBV7-9 and TRBJ2-4; unclear D gene. This CDR3 is 16 amino acids long. The germline V gene encodes CDR1 SEHNR and CDR2 FQNEAQ (reference sequence).